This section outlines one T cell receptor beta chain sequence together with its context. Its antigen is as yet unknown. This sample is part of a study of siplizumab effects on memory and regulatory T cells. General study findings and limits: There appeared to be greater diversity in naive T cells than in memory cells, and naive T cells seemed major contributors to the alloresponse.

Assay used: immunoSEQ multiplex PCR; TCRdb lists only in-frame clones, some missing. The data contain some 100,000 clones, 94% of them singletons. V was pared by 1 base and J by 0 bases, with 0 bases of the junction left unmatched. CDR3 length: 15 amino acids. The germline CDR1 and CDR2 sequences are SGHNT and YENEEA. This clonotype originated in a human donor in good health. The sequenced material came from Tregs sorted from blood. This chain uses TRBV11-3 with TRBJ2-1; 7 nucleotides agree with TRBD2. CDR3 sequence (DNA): TGTGCCAGCAGCTTAGTAGCGGGCTCCTACAATGAGCAGTTCTTC. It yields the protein CASSLVAGSYNEQFF.